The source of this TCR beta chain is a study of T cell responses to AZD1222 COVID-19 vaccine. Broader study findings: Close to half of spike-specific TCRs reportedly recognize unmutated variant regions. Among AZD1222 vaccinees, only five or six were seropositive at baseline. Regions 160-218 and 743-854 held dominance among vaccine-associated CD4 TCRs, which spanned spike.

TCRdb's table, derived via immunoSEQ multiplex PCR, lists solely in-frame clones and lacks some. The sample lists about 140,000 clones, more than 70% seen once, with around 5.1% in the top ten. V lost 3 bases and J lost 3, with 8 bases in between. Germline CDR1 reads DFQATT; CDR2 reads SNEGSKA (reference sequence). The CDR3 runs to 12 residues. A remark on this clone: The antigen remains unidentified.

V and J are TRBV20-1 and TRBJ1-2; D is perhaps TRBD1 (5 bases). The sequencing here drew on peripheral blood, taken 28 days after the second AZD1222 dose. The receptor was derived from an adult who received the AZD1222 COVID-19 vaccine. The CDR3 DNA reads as TGCAGTGCTAGTCGGGGGGACTATGGCTACACCTTC. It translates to CSASRGDYGYTF.